A selection of T cell receptor beta chains follows, all from one sample in a study of T cells expressing NK-cell markers. From its re-call of the 5' RACE reads, TCRdb lists each CDR3 protein once, without DNA. In all, the sample yields hundreds of thousands of distinct CDR3 sequences. Sequencing was carried out using blood T cells: a sorted CD56 or NKG2C T cell subset, CD4+ or CD8+ T cells, or bulk PBMC T cells (not recorded which). These receptors originate from a man aged 18 to 35 in good health. The CDR3 runs from the conserved cysteine through the conserved F or W. Fields, in order: J gene, V gene, CDR3 protein.

TRBJ2-2	TRBV29-1	CSAASNTGELFF
TRBJ2-1	TRBV9	CASSVSPRQVRLDEQFF
TRBJ2-7	TRBV5-1	CASSLPGTVTYEQYF
TRBJ1-1	TRBV5-1	CASRSSELAEAFF
TRBJ1-5	TRBV20-1	CSARVGSGWQPQHF
TRBJ2-3	TRBV7-3	CASSSPRGVTDTQYF
TRBJ2-2	TRBV24-1	CATSDPQGPGYNTGELFF
TRBJ1-5	TRBV9	CASSAQGCQPQHF
TRBJ2-1	TRBV7-8	CASSPGTSGRAQFF
TRBJ1-5	TRBV7-4	CASSLMWTGSSQPQHF
TRBJ1-1	TRBV7-9	CASSAPTGGAEAFF
TRBJ2-7	TRBV24-1	CATRASAISYEQYF
TRBJ2-5	TRBV4-2	CASSQAAGEGETQYF
TRBJ2-5	TRBV6-5	CASSYSAQGMEETQYF
TRBJ2-1	TRBV12-3/TRBV12-4	CASSYPSLGNEQFF
TRBJ2-1	TRBV20-1	CSAPPLTSGSYNEQFF
TRBJ2-6	TRBV3-1	CASSQGGISGANVLTF
TRBJ2-3	TRBV7-6	CASSTTGFMFTGTDTQYF
TRBJ1-4	TRBV6-1	CASSVQGVDNEKLFF
TRBJ1-5	TRBV6-2/TRBV6-3	CASSPGRSWQPQHF
TRBJ1-1	TRBV6-5	CASRPGPPNTEAFF
TRBJ2-5	TRBV5-1	CASSFAGTPPETQYF
TRBJ2-7	TRBV12-3/TRBV12-4	CASTYSRGEQYF
TRBJ2-5	TRBV2	CASSGQRDETQYF
TRBJ1-2	TRBV7-9	CASSSLRGRRGYTF
TRBJ2-5	TRBV20-1	CSARDGLAQETQYF
TRBJ2-1	TRBV20-1	CSASLGGSNYNEQFF
TRBJ2-4	TRBV6-1	CASVVGGSGDIQYF
TRBJ2-7	TRBV5-1	CASSFSEDPLYEQYF